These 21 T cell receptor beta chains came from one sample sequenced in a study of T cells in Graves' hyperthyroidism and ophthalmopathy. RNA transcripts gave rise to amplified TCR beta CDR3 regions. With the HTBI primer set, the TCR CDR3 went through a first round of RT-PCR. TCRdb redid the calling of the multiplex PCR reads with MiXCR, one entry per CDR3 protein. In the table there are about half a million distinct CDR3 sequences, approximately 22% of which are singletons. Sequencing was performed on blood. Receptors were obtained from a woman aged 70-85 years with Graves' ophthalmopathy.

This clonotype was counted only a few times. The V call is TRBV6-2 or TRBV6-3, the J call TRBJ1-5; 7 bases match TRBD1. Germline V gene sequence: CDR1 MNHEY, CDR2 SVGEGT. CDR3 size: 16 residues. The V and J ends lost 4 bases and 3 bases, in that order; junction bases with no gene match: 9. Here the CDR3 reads CASSSTPDRDNQPQHF. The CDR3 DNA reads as TGTGCCAGCAGTTCCACCCCCGACAGGGACAATCAGCCCCAGCATTTT.

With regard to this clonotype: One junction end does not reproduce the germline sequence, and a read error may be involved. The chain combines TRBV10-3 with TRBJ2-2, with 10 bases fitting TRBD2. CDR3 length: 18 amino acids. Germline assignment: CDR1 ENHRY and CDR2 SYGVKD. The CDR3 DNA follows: TGTGCCACTTCGCGATTCGGTAGCGGGAGGCAAGGCACCGAGGAGCTGTTTTTT. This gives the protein CATSRFGSGRQGTEELFF.

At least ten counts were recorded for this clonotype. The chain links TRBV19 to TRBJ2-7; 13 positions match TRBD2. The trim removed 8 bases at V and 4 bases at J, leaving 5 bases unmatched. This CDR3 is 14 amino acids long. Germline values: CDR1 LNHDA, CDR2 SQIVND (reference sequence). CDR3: CASSPTSGRYEQYF. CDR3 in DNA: TGTGCCAGTTCGCCGACTAGCGGGAGGTACGAGCAGTACTTC.

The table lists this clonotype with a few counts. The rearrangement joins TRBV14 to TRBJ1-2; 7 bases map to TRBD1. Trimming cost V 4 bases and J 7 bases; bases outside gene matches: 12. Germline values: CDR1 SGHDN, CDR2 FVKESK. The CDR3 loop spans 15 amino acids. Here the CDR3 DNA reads TGTGCCAGCAGCCTCACCTCGACAGGGTTGGGTGGCTACACCTTC. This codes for CASSLTSTGLGGYTF.

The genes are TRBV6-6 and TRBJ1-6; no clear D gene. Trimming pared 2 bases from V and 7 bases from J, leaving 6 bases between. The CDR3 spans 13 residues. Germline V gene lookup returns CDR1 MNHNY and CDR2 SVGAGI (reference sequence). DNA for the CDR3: TGTGCCAGCAGTTACCGGGAAAATTCACCCCTCCACTTT. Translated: CASSYRENSPLHF.

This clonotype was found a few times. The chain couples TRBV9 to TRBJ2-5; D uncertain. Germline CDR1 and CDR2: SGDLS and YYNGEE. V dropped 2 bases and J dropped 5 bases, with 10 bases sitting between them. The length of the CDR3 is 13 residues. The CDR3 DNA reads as TGTGCCAGCAGCGTCGGAGCCAGGGAGACCCAGTACTTC. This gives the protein CASSVGARETQYF. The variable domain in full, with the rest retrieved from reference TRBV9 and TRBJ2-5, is DSGVTQTPKHLITATGQRVTLRCSPRSGDLSVYWYQQSLDQGLQFLIQYYNGEERAKGNILERFSAQQFPDLHSELNLSSLELGDSALYFCASSVGARETQYFGPGTRLLVL.

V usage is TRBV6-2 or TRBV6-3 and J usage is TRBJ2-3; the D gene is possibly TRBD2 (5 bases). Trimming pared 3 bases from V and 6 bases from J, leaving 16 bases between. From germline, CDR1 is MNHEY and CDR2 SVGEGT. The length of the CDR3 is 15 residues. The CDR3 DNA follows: TGTGCCAGCAGTTATCAGCCTAGCTCCTCGGATACGCAGTATTTT. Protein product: CASSYQPSSSDTQYF.

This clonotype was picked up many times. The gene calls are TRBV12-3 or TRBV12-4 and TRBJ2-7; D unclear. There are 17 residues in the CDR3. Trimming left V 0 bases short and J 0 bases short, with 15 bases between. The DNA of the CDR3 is TGTGCCAGCAGTTTAGCGCGAGGTCCCCTGAGCTCCTACGAGCAGTACTTC. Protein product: CASSLARGPLSSYEQYF.

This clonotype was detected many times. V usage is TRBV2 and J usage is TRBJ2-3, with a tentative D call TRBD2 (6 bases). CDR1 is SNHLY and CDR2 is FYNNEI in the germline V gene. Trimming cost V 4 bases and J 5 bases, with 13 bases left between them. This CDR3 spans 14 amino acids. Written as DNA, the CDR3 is TGTGCCAGCAGTGCAGCGGGCGGGGTAGATACGCAGTATTTT. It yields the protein CASSAAGGVDTQYF.

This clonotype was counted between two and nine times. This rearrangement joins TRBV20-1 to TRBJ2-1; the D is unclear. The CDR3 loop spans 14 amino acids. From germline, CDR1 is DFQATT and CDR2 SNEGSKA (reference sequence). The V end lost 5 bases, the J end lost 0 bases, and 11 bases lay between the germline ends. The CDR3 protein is CSAPGSSSYNEQFF. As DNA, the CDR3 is TGCAGTGCTCCAGGCTCTAGCTCCTACAATGAGCAGTTCTTC.

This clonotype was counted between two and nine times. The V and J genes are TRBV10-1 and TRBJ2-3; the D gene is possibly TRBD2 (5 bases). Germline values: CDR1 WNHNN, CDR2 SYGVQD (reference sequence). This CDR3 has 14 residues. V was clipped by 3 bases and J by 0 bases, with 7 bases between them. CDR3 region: CASSEQRSTDTQYF. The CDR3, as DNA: TGCGCCAGCAGTGAACAGCGGAGCACAGATACGCAGTATTTT.

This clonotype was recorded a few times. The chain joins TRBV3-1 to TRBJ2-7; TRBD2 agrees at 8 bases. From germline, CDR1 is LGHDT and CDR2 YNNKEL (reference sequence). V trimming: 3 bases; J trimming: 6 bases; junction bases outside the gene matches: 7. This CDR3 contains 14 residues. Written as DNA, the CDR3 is TGTGCCAGCAGCCACAGGACTAGCTTCAGCGAGCAGTACTTC. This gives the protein CASSHRTSFSEQYF.

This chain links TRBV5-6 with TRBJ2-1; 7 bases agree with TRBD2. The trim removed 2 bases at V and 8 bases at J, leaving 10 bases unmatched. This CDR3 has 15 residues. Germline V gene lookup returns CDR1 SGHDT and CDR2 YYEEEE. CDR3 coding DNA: TGTGCCAGCAGCTTACAAGGACTAGGAGGCGATGAGCAGTTCTTC. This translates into CASSLQGLGGDEQFF.

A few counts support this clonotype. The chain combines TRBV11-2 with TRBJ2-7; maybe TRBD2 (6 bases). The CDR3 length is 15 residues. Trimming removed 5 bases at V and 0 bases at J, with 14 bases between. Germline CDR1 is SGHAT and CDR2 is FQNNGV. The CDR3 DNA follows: TGTGCCAGCAGCCCCACCCCGACTAGCTCCTACGAGCAGTACTTC. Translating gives CASSPTPTSSYEQYF.

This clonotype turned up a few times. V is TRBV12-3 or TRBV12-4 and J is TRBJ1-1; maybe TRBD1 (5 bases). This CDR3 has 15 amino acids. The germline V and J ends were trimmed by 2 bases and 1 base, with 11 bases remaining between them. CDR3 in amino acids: CASSLTLGGNTEAFF. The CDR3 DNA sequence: TGTGCCAGCAGTTTAACTTTGGGGGGGAACACTGAAGCTTTCTTT.

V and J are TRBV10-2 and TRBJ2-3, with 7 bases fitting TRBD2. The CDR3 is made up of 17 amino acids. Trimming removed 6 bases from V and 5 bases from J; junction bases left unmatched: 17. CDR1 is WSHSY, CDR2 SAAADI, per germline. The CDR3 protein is CASRGGMAGGNGDTQYF. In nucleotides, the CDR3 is TGCGCCAGCAGGGGCGGGATGGCCGGGGGGAACGGAGATACGCAGTATTTT.

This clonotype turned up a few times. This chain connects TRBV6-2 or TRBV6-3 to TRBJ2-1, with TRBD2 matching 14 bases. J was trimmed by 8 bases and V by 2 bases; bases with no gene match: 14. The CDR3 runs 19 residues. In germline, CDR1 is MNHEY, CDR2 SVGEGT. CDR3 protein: CASSYPTRTSGRPRDEQFF. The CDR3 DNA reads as TGTGCCAGCAGTTACCCTACCAGGACTAGCGGGAGGCCTCGGGATGAGCAGTTCTTC.

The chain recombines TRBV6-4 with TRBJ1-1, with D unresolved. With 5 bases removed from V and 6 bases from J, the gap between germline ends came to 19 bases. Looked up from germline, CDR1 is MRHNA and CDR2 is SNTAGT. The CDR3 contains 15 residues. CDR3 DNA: TGTGCCAGCAGTTCGGCCTTGGGAGGGAAATCTGAAGCTTTCTTT. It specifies CASSSALGGKSEAFF.

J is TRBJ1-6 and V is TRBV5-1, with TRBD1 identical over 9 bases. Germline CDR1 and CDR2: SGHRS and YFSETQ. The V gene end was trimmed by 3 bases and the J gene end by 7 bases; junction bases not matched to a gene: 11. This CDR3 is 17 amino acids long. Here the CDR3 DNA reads TGCGCCAGCAGCTCGGCTACAGGGGGCGTTGGGAATTCACCCCTCCACTTT. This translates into CASSSATGGVGNSPLHF. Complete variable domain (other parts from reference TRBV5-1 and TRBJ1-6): KAGVTQTPRYLIKTRGQQVTLSCSPISGHRSVSWYQQTPGQGLQFLFEYFSETQRNKGNFPGRFSGRQFSNSRSEMNVSTLELGDSALYLCASSSATGGVGNSPLHFGNGTRLTVT.

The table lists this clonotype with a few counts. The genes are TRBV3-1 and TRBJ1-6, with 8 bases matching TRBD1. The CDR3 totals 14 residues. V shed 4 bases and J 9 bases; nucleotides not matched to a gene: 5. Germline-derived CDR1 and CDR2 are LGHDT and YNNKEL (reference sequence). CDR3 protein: CASSPSGGSSPLHF. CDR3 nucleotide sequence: TGTGCCAGCAGCCCATCAGGGGGCTCTTCACCCCTCCACTTT. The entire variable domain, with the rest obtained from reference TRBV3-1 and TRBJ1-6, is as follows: DTAVSQTPKYLVTQMGNDKSIKCEQNLGHDTMYWYKQDSKKFLKIMFSYNNKELIINETVPNRFSPKSPDKAHLNLHINSLELGDSAVYFCASSPSGGSSPLHFGNGTRLTVT.

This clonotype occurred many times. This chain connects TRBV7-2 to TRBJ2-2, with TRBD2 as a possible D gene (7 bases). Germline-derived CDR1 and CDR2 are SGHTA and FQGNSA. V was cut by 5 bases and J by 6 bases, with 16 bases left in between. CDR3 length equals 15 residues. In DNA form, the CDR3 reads TGTGCCAGCAGCCAGTGGGGGGGCGCGTCCGGGGAGCTGTTTTTT. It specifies CASSQWGGASGELFF.